This note documents a single T cell receptor beta chain sequence. This record belongs to a study of T cell clonotyping in hematopoietic cell transplantation. Germline V gives CDR1 SGHRS, CDR2 YFSETQ. The CDR3 contains 14 residues. The germline V and J ends were trimmed by 4 bases and 1 base, with 9 bases remaining between them. TCRdb's table, derived via immunoSEQ multiplex PCR, lists solely in-frame clones and lacks some. The data show approximately 8,700 clones, with almost 85% seen just once and about 34% held by the top ten. The chain couples TRBV5-1 to TRBJ1-5; a weak D match, TRBD1 (6 bases). The sequence derives from a female patient between 30 and 45 years old who had an allogeneic stem cell transplant, so the T cells may come from the graft donor. Some clones in this sample may be carry-over from other donors' samples. Sequencing was performed on PBMCs, taken 180 days after allogeneic stem cell transplant. The CDR3 spells CASSEGGSNQPQHF. For the CDR3, the DNA is TGCGCCAGCAGCGAGGGGGGGAGCAATCAGCCCCAGCATTTT. The full variable domain, with the rest looked up from reference TRBV5-1 and TRBJ1-5, is KAGVTQTPRYLIKTRGQQVTLSCSPISGHRSVSWYQQTPGQGLQFLFEYFSETQRNKGNFPGRFSGRQFSNSRSEMNVSTLELGDSALYLCASSEGGSNQPQHFGDGTRLSIL.